A selection of T cell receptor beta chains follows, all from one sample in a study of human T cells and chemical hapten exposure. From the RACE reads, TCRdb called clonotypes with MiXCR, one entry per CDR3 protein. The sample has 27,000 or so distinct CDR3 sequences, 5.8% seen once. The sequencing used whole blood, collected in connection with sensitization to the hapten diphenylcyclopropenone (DPC). Receptors originate from a man aged 30 to 39 with alopecia areata. Some clones in this sample may be carry-over from other donors' samples. Both conserved end residues are part of each CDR3. Each record gives: V gene, clone size, J gene, D gene, CDR3 DNA, CDR3 protein. The D gene is left open where the match is weak. The size field is filled for only some rows; it gives once, few, many or a size class.

TRBV25-1	many	TRBJ2-7	TRBD1	TGTGCCAGCAAATTCGGGACAGGGGACGAGCAGTACTTC	CASKFGTGDEQYF
TRBV5-6	many	TRBJ1-5	NA	TGTGCCAGCAGCCCTCAGCCCCAGCATTTT	CASSPQPQHF
TRBV27	NA	TRBJ2-3	TRBD2	TGTGCCAGCAGCTCTGGACTAGCGGGATGGGGGGATACGCAGTATTTT	CASSSGLAGWGDTQYF
TRBV20-1	many	TRBJ1-5	NA	TGCAGTGCTAGACTTGGGGGGTCTCAGCCCCAGCATTTT	CSARLGGSQPQHF
TRBV9	many	TRBJ1-5	NA	TGTGCCAGCAGCGTAGGTTCCAGCAATCAGCCCCAGCATTTT	CASSVGSSNQPQHF
TRBV12-3/TRBV12-4	many	TRBJ2-7	NA	TGTGCCAGCAGTTTAGGCCCGGGCCCTAAGAACGAGCAGTACTTC	CASSLGPGPKNEQYF
TRBV29-1	many	TRBJ2-1	TRBD1	TGCAGCCCTGGGACAGGGTCCAATGAGCAGTTCTTC	CSPGTGSNEQFF
TRBV24-1	many	TRBJ1-5	NA	TGTGCCACCAGTGACTCCGGACTGACCAATCAGCCCCAGCATTTT	CATSDSGLTNQPQHF
TRBV29-1	many	TRBJ2-5	TRBD1	TGCAGCGCTAGGACAGGGGTGGAGACCCAGTACTTC	CSARTGVETQYF
TRBV6-2/TRBV6-3	many	TRBJ2-7	NA	TGTGCCAGCCTCGACGTGGGGTTCTCCTACGAGCAGTACTTC	CASLDVGFSYEQYF
TRBV29-1	many	TRBJ2-7	NA	TGCAGCGTTGAAGTTAAGGATTACGAGCAGTACTTC	CSVEVKDYEQYF
TRBV27	many	TRBJ1-2	TRBD1	TGTGCCAGCAGTGCCTGGACAGGGAGGAACTATGGCTACACCTTC	CASSAWTGRNYGYTF
TRBV10-3	many	TRBJ2-7	NA	TGTGCCATCAGCACAGGGAGCTCCTACGAGCAGTACTTC	CAISTGSSYEQYF
TRBV27	many	TRBJ2-6	NA	TGTGCCAGCAGTCCGGCCCGGACGGGATCTGGGGCCAACGTCCTGACTTTC	CASSPARTGSGANVLTF
TRBV7-8	few	TRBJ1-1	NA	TGTGCCAGCAGCTTAGCCGGGGGAACGAACACTGAAGCTTTCTTT	CASSLAGGTNTEAFF
TRBV6-2/TRBV6-3	many	TRBJ2-1	NA	TGTGCCAGCAGATCCTTTGGGAATGAGCAGTTCTTC	CASRSFGNEQFF
TRBV6-2/TRBV6-3	medium-sized	TRBJ2-2	NA	TGTGCCAGCCTACCGAACACCGGGGAGCTGTTTTTT	CASLPNTGELFF
TRBV20-1	many	TRBJ1-4	NA	TGCAGTGCCCGCCCCCAGCCAACTAATGAAAAACTGTTTTTT	CSARPQPTNEKLFF
TRBV12-3/TRBV12-4	many	TRBJ2-5	NA	TGTGCCAGCAGTCCCCGGCTAGGTGGGGTGACTCAAGAGACCCAGTACTTC	CASSPRLGGVTQETQYF
TRBV20-1	many	TRBJ1-6	NA	TGCAGTGTAAAGGTCTTGGGGAAGAATTCACCCCTCCACTTT	CSVKVLGKNSPLHF
TRBV20-1	many	TRBJ2-7	TRBD2	TGCAGTGCTAGAGATCAAGCAGCGGGGGGCCGCTCCTACGAGCAGTACTTC	CSARDQAAGGRSYEQYF
TRBV7-9	once	TRBJ2-1	NA	TGTGCCAGCAGCTTCAGGGACAATGAGCAGTTCTTC	CASSFRDNEQFF
TRBV7-2	many	TRBJ2-4	NA	TGTGCCAGCAGCTTAGCCATAGCCAAAAACATTCAGTACTTC	CASSLAIAKNIQYF